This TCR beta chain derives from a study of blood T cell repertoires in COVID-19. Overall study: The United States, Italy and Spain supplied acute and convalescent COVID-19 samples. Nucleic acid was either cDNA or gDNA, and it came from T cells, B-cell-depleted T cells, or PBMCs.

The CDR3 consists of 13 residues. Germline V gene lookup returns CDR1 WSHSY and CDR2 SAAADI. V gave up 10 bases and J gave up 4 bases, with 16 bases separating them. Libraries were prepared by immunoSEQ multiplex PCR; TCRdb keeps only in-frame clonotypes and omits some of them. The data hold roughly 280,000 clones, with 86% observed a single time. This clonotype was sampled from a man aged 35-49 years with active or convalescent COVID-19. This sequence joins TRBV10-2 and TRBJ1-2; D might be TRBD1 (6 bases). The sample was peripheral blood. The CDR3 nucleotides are TGCGCCACCACAACAGGGACCGGCTATGGCTACACCTTC. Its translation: CATTTGTGYGYTF.